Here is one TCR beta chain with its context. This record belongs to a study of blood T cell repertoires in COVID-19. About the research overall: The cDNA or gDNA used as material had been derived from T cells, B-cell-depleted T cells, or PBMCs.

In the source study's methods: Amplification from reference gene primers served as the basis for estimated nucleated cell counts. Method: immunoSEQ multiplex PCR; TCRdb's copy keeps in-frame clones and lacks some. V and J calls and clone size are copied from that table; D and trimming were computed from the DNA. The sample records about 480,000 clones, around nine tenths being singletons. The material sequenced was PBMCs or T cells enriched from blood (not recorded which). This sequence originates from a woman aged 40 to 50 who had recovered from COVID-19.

The CDR3 coding sequence is TGTGCCAGCAGCCCTGATCCCCGCGGGTTCGGCGAGCAGTACTTC. This sequence encodes CASSPDPRGFGEQYF. The chain recombines TRBV7-9 with TRBJ2-7, with D perhaps TRBD2 (5 bases). Germline CDR1 SEHNR, CDR2 FQNEAQ (reference sequence). The CDR3 spans 15 residues. With 5 bases removed from V and 6 bases from J, the gap between germline ends came to 20 bases.